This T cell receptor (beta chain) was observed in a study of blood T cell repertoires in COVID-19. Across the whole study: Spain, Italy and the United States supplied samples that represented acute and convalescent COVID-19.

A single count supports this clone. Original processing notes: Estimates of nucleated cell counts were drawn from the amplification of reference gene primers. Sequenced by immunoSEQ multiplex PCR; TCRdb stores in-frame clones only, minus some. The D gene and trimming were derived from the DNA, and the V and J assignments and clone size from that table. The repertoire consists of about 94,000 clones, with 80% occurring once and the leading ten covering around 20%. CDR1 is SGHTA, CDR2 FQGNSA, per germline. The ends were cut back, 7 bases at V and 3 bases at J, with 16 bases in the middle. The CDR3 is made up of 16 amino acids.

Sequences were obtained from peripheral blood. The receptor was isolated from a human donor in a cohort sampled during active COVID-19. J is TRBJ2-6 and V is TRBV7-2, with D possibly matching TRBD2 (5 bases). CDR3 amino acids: CASKPPSIVGANVLTF. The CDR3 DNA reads TGTGCCAGCAAACCTCCTAGCATTGTTGGGGCCAACGTCCTGACTTTC.